This TCR beta chain was identified in a study of OX40 agonist ivuxolimab in advanced cancers. Sequenced by immunoSEQ multiplex PCR; TCRdb stores in-frame clones only, minus some. The sample carries about 68,000 clones, 85% recorded once. This clone has only one observation. V lost 0 bases, J lost 7 bases, and 7 bases stayed unmatched. Per the germline V gene, CDR1 is SGHRS and CDR2 is YFSETQ. The CDR3 has 16 residues. The receptor comes from an adult with an advanced solid tumor such as melanoma, head and neck, liver or kidney cancer. The V gene is TRBV5-1, the J gene TRBJ1-2; 12 bases are a match to TRBD1. The specimen was CD4+ or CD8+ T cells sorted from blood, collected in a trial of the OX40 agonist ivuxolimab. In nucleotides, the CDR3 is TGCGCCAGCAGCTTGGAGGCGGGACAGGGGGCGGTTGGCTACACCTTC. It encodes CASSLEAGQGAVGYTF. The whole variable domain, remainder taken from reference TRBV5-1 and TRBJ1-2, is KAGVTQTPRYLIKTRGQQVTLSCSPISGHRSVSWYQQTPGQGLQFLFEYFSETQRNKGNFPGRFSGRQFSNSRSEMNVSTLELGDSALYLCASSLEAGQGAVGYTFGSGTRLTVV.